The rows below give T cell receptor beta chains drawn from one sample of a study of siplizumab effects on memory and regulatory T cells. TCRdb keeps only in-frame clones here, not all; method: immunoSEQ multiplex PCR. The data show 75,000 to 100,000 clones, with roughly 94% seen just once and approximately 1.2% held by the top ten. The source material was non-Treg CD4+ T cells sorted from blood. Source of these receptors: a human donor in good health. CDR3s include the opening cysteine and the closing phenylalanine or tryptophan. D genes are given only for firm matches. Rows give clone size only sometimes, using once, few, many, or a class for an expanded clone.

clone_size: .
j_call: TRBJ1-1
d_call: TRBD1
v_call: TRBV7-3
cdr3_nt: TGTGCCAGCAGCGCAACAGGGGTCAGGGACACTGAAGCTTTCTTT
cdr3_aa: CASSATGVRDTEAFF

clone_size: .
j_call: TRBJ2-2
d_call: TRBD2
v_call: TRBV5-8
cdr3_nt: TGTGCCAGCATCACTATCCTAGTAGCGGGATATAACACCGGGGAGCTGTTTTTT
cdr3_aa: CASITILVAGYNTGELFF

clone_size: .
j_call: TRBJ2-1
d_call: TRBD2
v_call: TRBV6-1
cdr3_nt: TGTGCCAGCCAGACTAGCGGGAGAGGCAATGAGCAGTTCTTC
cdr3_aa: CASQTSGRGNEQFF

clone_size: once
j_call: TRBJ1-2
d_call: .
v_call: TRBV9
cdr3_nt: TGTGCCAGCAGCGTAGACCACACGCCGTCCCCCTATGGCTACACCTTC
cdr3_aa: CASSVDHTPSPYGYTF

clone_size: .
j_call: TRBJ2-3
d_call: .
v_call: TRBV6-1
cdr3_nt: TGTGCCAGCACAAAAAAAATCACAGATACGCAGTATTTT
cdr3_aa: CASTKKITDTQYF

clone_size: .
j_call: TRBJ2-5
d_call: .
v_call: TRBV29-1
cdr3_nt: TGCAGCGGGGTAACGGCAGCCGAACTGGAGACCCAGTACTTC
cdr3_aa: CSGVTAAELETQYF

clone_size: .
j_call: TRBJ2-5
d_call: .
v_call: TRBV5-1
cdr3_nt: TGCGCCAGCAGCTTGTTAGGGGAAATCAACCAAGAGACCCAGTACTTC
cdr3_aa: CASSLLGEINQETQYF

clone_size: once
j_call: TRBJ2-7
d_call: TRBD2
v_call: TRBV5-1
cdr3_nt: TGCGCCAGCAGCCGGGGACTAGCGGGAATGCCCTCCTACGAGCAGTACTTC
cdr3_aa: CASSRGLAGMPSYEQYF

clone_size: .
j_call: TRBJ1-2
d_call: .
v_call: TRBV19
cdr3_nt: TGTGCCAGTAGTCTCGATTCAGGGGTCCCCTATGGCTACACCTTC
cdr3_aa: CASSLDSGVPYGYTF

clone_size: .
j_call: TRBJ2-1
d_call: .
v_call: TRBV19
cdr3_nt: TGTGCCAGTAGTATAGCCGGGACCAACTCCTACAATGAGCAGTTCTTC
cdr3_aa: CASSIAGTNSYNEQFF

clone_size: .
j_call: TRBJ1-4
d_call: .
v_call: TRBV5-1
cdr3_nt: TGCGCCAGCAGCGGGGTGGTAGGAGAAAAACTGTTTTTT
cdr3_aa: CASSGVVGEKLFF

clone_size: .
j_call: TRBJ1-2
d_call: .
v_call: TRBV10-1
cdr3_nt: TGCGCCAGCAGTGAGGGGCCGAACTATGGCTACACCTTC
cdr3_aa: CASSEGPNYGYTF

clone_size: .
j_call: TRBJ1-5
d_call: .
v_call: TRBV2
cdr3_nt: TGTGCCAGCAGTGAATTAGGGTGGCAGCAAAATCAGCCCCAGCATTTT
cdr3_aa: CASSELGWQQNQPQHF

clone_size: .
j_call: TRBJ2-1
d_call: TRBD2
v_call: TRBV2
cdr3_nt: TGTGCCAGCAGTACAACTAGCGGCGTCCCCTTTGTGATGTTCTTC
cdr3_aa: CASSTTSGVPFVMFF

clone_size: once
j_call: TRBJ2-4
d_call: TRBD2
v_call: TRBV28
cdr3_nt: TGTGCCAGCAGTTCAAGCGGGAGGGCCCAAAACATTCAGTACTTC
cdr3_aa: CASSSSGRAQNIQYF

clone_size: once
j_call: TRBJ2-2
d_call: TRBD2
v_call: TRBV19
cdr3_nt: TGTGCCAGTAGTTCCAGACTAGCGCCCACCGGGGAGCTGTTTTTT
cdr3_aa: CASSSRLAPTGELFF

clone_size: .
j_call: TRBJ1-2
d_call: .
v_call: TRBV28
cdr3_nt: TGTGCCGGCAGTTTAGGTGTTATACCTGGAGATGGCTACACCTTC
cdr3_aa: CAGSLGVIPGDGYTF

clone_size: .
j_call: TRBJ2-4
d_call: .
v_call: TRBV19
cdr3_nt: TGTGCCAGTAGTATCGGCACCAAAAACATTCAGTACTTC
cdr3_aa: CASSIGTKNIQYF

clone_size: .
j_call: TRBJ2-1
d_call: .
v_call: TRBV7-9
cdr3_nt: TGTGCCAGCAGCTTAAATCGGAGCGGGCGACACAATGAGCAGTTCTTC
cdr3_aa: CASSLNRSGRHNEQFF

clone_size: .
j_call: TRBJ2-3
d_call: .
v_call: TRBV30
cdr3_nt: TGTGCCTGGAGTGTAGCGTCAGGGGAAAGCACAGATACGCAGTATTTT
cdr3_aa: CAWSVASGESTDTQYF

clone_size: .
j_call: TRBJ1-2
d_call: .
v_call: TRBV28
cdr3_nt: TGTGCCAGCAGTTATCAGGGGATCCAACCCACCTTCTACACCTTC
cdr3_aa: CASSYQGIQPTFYTF

clone_size: .
j_call: TRBJ1-4
d_call: .
v_call: TRBV25-1
cdr3_nt: TGTGCCAGCAGTCGGCAGGGGACTGAAAAACTGTTTTTT
cdr3_aa: CASSRQGTEKLFF

clone_size: .
j_call: TRBJ2-3
d_call: .
v_call: TRBV10-3
cdr3_nt: TGTGCCATCAGTGTTGGGGAATTAAGGACAGATACGCAGTATTTT
cdr3_aa: CAISVGELRTDTQYF

clone_size: .
j_call: TRBJ2-1
d_call: .
v_call: TRBV29-1
cdr3_nt: TGCAGCGTTGAAAGGGGAGGTGAGCAGTTCTTC
cdr3_aa: CSVERGGEQFF

clone_size: .
j_call: TRBJ2-1
d_call: .
v_call: TRBV14
cdr3_nt: TGTGCCAGCAGCCCTCTGTTGACCTACAATGAGCAGTTCTTC
cdr3_aa: CASSPLLTYNEQFF

clone_size: .
j_call: TRBJ2-2
d_call: TRBD2
v_call: TRBV29-1
cdr3_nt: TGCAGCGCACTAGCGGGAGTTTACACCGGGGAGCTGTTTTTT
cdr3_aa: CSALAGVYTGELFF

clone_size: .
j_call: TRBJ2-5
d_call: .
v_call: TRBV6-5
cdr3_nt: TGTGCCAGCAGTATACTGAGAAAAGAGACCCAGTACTTC
cdr3_aa: CASSILRKETQYF

clone_size: .
j_call: TRBJ2-7
d_call: .
v_call: TRBV27
cdr3_nt: TGTGCCAGCAGTTCCCAACCCCTCGGCGCTAGGCTCTACGAGCAGTACTTC
cdr3_aa: CASSSQPLGARLYEQYF

clone_size: .
j_call: TRBJ2-7
d_call: .
v_call: TRBV20-1
cdr3_nt: TGCAGTGCCCCCGAGCGGTGGCAGTACTTC
cdr3_aa: CSAPERWQYF

clone_size: .
j_call: TRBJ1-4
d_call: .
v_call: TRBV28
cdr3_nt: TGTGCCAGCAGTCCCCTAGGGGCAGCCCGGCGGGAAAAACTGTTTTTT
cdr3_aa: CASSPLGAARREKLFF

clone_size: .
j_call: TRBJ2-7
d_call: TRBD2
v_call: TRBV9
cdr3_nt: TGTGCCAGCAGCGTCGGAGCGGGAAGCACCTACGAGCAGTACTTC
cdr3_aa: CASSVGAGSTYEQYF

clone_size: .
j_call: TRBJ2-2
d_call: .
v_call: TRBV18
cdr3_nt: TGTGCCAGCTCACCCCGGGACCCCAACACCGGGGAGCTGTTTTTT
cdr3_aa: CASSPRDPNTGELFF

clone_size: .
j_call: TRBJ2-5
d_call: TRBD2
v_call: TRBV9
cdr3_nt: TGTGCCAGCAGCGCAGCTATAGGGAGGGATAAACAAGAGACCCAGTACTTC
cdr3_aa: CASSAAIGRDKQETQYF

clone_size: .
j_call: TRBJ2-7
d_call: TRBD2
v_call: TRBV5-1
cdr3_nt: TGCGCCAGCAGCATACTAGCGGGAGGGCCAATTTCCGAGCAGTACTTC
cdr3_aa: CASSILAGGPISEQYF

clone_size: .
j_call: TRBJ1-2
d_call: .
v_call: TRBV15
cdr3_nt: TGTGCCACCAGCAATCGAACCGGGACTTACTATGGCTACACCTTC
cdr3_aa: CATSNRTGTYYGYTF

clone_size: once
j_call: TRBJ1-2
d_call: .
v_call: TRBV5-4
cdr3_nt: TGTGCCAGCAGCTTGTTTGAGGGGTACTATGGCTACACCTTC
cdr3_aa: CASSLFEGYYGYTF

clone_size: .
j_call: TRBJ2-3
d_call: .
v_call: TRBV9
cdr3_nt: TGTGCCAGCAGCGCCCGTGGGGATGGCACAGATACGCAGTATTTT
cdr3_aa: CASSARGDGTDTQYF

clone_size: .
j_call: TRBJ1-4
d_call: TRBD1
v_call: TRBV9
cdr3_nt: TGTGCCAGCAGCGTAGACAGGGGGATTTATGAAAAACTGTTTTTT
cdr3_aa: CASSVDRGIYEKLFF

clone_size: .
j_call: TRBJ1-1
d_call: TRBD1
v_call: TRBV27
cdr3_nt: TGTGCCAGCAGTTTCGGGTTGGGCGGGACAGGTCCTAGGGGAGCTTTCTTT
cdr3_aa: CASSFGLGGTGPRGAFF

clone_size: .
j_call: TRBJ2-3
d_call: .
v_call: TRBV28
cdr3_nt: TGTGCCAGCAGTTTGGCGGGGAAGCCTAGCACAGATACGCAGTATTTT
cdr3_aa: CASSLAGKPSTDTQYF

clone_size: .
j_call: TRBJ2-2
d_call: TRBD2
v_call: TRBV14
cdr3_nt: TGTGCCAGCAGCCAACTAGCGGGATACACCGGGGAGCTGTTTTTT
cdr3_aa: CASSQLAGYTGELFF

clone_size: .
j_call: TRBJ2-7
d_call: .
v_call: TRBV5-1
cdr3_nt: TGCGCCAGCAGCTTGGCAGGGAGCACCTCTAGGGAGCAGTACTTC
cdr3_aa: CASSLAGSTSREQYF